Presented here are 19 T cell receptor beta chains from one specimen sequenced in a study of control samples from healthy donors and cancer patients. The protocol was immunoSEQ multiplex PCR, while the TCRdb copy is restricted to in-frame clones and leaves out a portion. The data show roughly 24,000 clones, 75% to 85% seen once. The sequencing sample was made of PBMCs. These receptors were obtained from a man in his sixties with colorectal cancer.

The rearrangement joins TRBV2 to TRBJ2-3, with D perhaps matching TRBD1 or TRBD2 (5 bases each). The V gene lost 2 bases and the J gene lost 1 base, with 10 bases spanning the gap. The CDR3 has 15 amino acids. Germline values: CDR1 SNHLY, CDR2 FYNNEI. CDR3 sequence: CASSELGAGTDTQYF. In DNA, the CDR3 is TGTGCCAGCAGTGAACTCGGGGCAGGCACAGATACGCAGTATTTT.

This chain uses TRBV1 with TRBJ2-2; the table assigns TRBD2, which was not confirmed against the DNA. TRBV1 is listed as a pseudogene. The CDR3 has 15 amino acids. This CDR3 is CTSIRTGTSPGELFF. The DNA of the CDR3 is TGCACCAGCATCAGAACCGGGACTTCCCCCGGGGAGCTGTTTTTT.

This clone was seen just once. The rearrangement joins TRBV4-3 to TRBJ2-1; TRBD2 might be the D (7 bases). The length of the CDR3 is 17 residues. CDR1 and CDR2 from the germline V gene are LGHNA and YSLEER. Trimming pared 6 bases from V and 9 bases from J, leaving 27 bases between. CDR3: CASSSLPGGGLRSEQFF. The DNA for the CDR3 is TGCGCCAGCAGTTCCCTTCCTGGCGGGGGCCTTCGGAGTGAGCAGTTCTTC.

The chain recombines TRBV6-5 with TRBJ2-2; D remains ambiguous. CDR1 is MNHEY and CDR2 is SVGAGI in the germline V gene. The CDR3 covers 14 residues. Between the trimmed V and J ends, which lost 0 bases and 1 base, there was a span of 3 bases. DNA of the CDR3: TGTGCCAGCAGTTACTCTGGGAACACCGGGGAGCTGTTTTTT. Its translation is CASSYSGNTGELFF.

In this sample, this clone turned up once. The CDR3: CASSPTGFYNEQFF. CDR3 nucleotide sequence: TGTGCCAGCTCACCGACAGGGTTCTACAATGAGCAGTTCTTC. The chain combines TRBV18 with TRBJ2-1, with 7 positions matching TRBD1. V lost 3 bases to trimming and J lost 3 bases; unmatched junction nucleotides: 2. From germline, CDR1 is KGHSH and CDR2 LQKENI. This CDR3 region has 14 residues.

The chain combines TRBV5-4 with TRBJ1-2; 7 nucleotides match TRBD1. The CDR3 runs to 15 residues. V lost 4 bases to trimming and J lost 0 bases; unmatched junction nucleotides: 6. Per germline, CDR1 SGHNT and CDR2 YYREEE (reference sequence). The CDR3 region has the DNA TGTGCCAGCAGCCCGGGACAGTCTGCTAACTATGGCTACACCTTC. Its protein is CASSPGQSANYGYTF.

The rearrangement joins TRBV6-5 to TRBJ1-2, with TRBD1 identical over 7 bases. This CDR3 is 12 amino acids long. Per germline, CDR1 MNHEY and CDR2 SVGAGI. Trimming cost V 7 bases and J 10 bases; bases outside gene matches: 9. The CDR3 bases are TGTGCCAGCACGGGACAGACGGATTTCTACACCTTC. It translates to CASTGQTDFYTF.

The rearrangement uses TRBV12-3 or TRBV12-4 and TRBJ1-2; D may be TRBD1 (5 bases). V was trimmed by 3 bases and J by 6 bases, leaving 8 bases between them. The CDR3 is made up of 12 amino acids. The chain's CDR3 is CASSLRQNGYTF. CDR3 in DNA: TGTGCCAGCAGTTTGCGACAGAATGGCTACACCTTC.

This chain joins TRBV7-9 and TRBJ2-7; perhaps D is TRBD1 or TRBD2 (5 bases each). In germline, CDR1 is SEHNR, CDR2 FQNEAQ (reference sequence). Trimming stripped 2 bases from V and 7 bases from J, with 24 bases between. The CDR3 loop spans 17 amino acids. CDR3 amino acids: CASSLSSGTSERWEQYF. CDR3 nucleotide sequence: TGTGCCAGCAGCTTATCATCCGGGACCAGCGAGCGTTGGGAGCAGTACTTC.

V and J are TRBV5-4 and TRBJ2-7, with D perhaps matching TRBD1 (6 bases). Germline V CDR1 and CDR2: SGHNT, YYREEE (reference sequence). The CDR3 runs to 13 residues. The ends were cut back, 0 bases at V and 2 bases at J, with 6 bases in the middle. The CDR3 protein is CASSLEGAYEQYV. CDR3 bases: TGTGCCAGCAGCTTGGAGGGGGCCTACGAGCAGTACGTC.

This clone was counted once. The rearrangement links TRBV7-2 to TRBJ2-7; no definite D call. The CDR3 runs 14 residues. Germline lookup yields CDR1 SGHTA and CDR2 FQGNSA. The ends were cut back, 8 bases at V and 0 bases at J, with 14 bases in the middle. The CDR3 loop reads CASALSDGSYEQYV. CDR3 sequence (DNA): TGTGCCAGCGCCTTGTCGGACGGCTCCTACGAGCAGTACGTC.

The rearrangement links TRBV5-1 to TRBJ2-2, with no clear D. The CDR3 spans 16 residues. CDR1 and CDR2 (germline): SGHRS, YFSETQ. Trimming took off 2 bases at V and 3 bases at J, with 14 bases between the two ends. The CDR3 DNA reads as TGCGCCAGCAGCTTTCAACCCGGCGCCGACACCGGGGAGCTGTTTTTT. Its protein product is CASSFQPGADTGELFF. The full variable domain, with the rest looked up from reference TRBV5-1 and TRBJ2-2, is KAGVTQTPRYLIKTRGQQVTLSCSPISGHRSVSWYQQTPGQGLQFLFEYFSETQRNKGNFPGRFSGRQFSNSRSEMNVSTLELGDSALYLCASSFQPGADTGELFFGEGSRLTVL.

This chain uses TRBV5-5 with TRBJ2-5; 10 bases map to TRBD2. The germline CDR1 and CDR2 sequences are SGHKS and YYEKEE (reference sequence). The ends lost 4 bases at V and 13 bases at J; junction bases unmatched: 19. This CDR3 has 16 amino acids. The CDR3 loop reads CASSVSGTSVSRERYF. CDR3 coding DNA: TGTGCCAGCAGCGTATCCGGGACTAGCGTATCAAGAGAAAGGTACTTC. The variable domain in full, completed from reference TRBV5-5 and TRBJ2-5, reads DAGVTQSPTHLIKTRGQQVTLRCSPISGHKSVSWYQQVLGQGPQFIFQYYEKEERGRGNFPDRFSARQFPNYSSELNVNALLLGDSALYLCASSVSGTSVSRERYFGPGTRLLVL.

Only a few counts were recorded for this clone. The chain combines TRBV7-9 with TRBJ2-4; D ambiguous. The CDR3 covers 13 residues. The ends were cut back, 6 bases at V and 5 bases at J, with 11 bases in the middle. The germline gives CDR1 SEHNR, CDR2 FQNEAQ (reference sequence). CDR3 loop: CASSKNPQNIQYF. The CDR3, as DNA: TGTGCCAGCAGTAAAAACCCCCAAAACATTCAGTACTTC.

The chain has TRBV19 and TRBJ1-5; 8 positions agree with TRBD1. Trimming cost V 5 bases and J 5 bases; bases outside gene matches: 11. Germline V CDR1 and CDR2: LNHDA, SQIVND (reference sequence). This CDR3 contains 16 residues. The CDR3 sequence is CASSVRDRPGDQPQHF. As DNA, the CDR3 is TGTGCCAGTAGTGTACGGGACAGGCCAGGTGATCAGCCCCAGCATTTT.

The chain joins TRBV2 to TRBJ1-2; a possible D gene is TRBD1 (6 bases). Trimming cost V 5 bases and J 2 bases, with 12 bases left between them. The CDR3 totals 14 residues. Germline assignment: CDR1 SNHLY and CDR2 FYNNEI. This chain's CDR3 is CASSPQGQNYGYTF. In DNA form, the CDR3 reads TGTGCCAGCAGTCCACAGGGCCAGAACTATGGCTACACCTTC.

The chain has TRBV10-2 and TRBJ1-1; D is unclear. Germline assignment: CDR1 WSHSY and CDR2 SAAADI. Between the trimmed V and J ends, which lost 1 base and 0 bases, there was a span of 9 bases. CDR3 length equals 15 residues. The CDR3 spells CASSEWAQVNTEAFF. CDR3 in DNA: TGCGCCAGCAGTGAGTGGGCCCAGGTGAACACTGAAGCTTTCTTT.

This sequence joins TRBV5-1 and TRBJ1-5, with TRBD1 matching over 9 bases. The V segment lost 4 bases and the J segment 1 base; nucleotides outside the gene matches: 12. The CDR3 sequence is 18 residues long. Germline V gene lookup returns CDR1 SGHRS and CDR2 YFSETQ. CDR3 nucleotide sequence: TGCGCCAGCAGCCCCGGGACAGGGAAGGTTGGAAGCAATCAGCCCCAGCATTTT. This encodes CASSPGTGKVGSNQPQHF.

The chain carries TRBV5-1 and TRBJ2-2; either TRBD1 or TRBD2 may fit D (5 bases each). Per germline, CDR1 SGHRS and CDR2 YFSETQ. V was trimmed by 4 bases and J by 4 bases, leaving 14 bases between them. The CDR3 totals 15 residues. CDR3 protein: CASSGTLGATGELFF. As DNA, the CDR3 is TGCGCCAGCAGCGGGACCCTAGGGGCCACCGGGGAGCTGTTTTTT.